This T cell receptor (beta chain) was obtained from a study of T cell responses to AZD1222 COVID-19 vaccine. This clone came up a few times. Some clones are missing from TCRdb's copy, which holds only in-frame ones; the method was immunoSEQ multiplex PCR. The sample has roughly 150,000 clones, roughly 91% seen once. Trimming took off 4 bases at V and 4 bases at J, with 10 bases between the two ends. The germline V gene has CDR1 SNHLY and CDR2 FYNNEI. CDR3 size: 13 residues. This specimen was peripheral blood, taken 28 days after the second AZD1222 dose. This receptor was obtained from an adult who received the AZD1222 COVID-19 vaccine. The chain joins TRBV2 to TRBJ1-1; no reliable D call. Here the CDR3 DNA reads TGTGCCAGCAGTGCGAATGAGGGCACTGAAGCTTTCTTT. As protein: CASSANEGTEAFF.